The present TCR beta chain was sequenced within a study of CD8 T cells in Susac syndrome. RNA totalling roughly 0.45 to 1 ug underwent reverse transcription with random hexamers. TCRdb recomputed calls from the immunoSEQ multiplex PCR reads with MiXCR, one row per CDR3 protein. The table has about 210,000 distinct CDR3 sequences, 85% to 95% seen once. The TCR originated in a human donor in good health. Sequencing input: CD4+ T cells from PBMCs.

The CDR3 DNA sequence: TGTGCCAGCGCTAATCAGAACAGGGGCACCGGGGAGCTGTTTTTT. The encoded protein is CASANQNRGTGELFF. The chain recombines TRBV19 with TRBJ2-2; 7 bases fit TRBD1. CDR3 length equals 15 residues. J lost 4 bases, V lost 9 bases, and 11 bases had no gene match. Germline CDR1 and CDR2: LNHDA and SQIVND (reference sequence).